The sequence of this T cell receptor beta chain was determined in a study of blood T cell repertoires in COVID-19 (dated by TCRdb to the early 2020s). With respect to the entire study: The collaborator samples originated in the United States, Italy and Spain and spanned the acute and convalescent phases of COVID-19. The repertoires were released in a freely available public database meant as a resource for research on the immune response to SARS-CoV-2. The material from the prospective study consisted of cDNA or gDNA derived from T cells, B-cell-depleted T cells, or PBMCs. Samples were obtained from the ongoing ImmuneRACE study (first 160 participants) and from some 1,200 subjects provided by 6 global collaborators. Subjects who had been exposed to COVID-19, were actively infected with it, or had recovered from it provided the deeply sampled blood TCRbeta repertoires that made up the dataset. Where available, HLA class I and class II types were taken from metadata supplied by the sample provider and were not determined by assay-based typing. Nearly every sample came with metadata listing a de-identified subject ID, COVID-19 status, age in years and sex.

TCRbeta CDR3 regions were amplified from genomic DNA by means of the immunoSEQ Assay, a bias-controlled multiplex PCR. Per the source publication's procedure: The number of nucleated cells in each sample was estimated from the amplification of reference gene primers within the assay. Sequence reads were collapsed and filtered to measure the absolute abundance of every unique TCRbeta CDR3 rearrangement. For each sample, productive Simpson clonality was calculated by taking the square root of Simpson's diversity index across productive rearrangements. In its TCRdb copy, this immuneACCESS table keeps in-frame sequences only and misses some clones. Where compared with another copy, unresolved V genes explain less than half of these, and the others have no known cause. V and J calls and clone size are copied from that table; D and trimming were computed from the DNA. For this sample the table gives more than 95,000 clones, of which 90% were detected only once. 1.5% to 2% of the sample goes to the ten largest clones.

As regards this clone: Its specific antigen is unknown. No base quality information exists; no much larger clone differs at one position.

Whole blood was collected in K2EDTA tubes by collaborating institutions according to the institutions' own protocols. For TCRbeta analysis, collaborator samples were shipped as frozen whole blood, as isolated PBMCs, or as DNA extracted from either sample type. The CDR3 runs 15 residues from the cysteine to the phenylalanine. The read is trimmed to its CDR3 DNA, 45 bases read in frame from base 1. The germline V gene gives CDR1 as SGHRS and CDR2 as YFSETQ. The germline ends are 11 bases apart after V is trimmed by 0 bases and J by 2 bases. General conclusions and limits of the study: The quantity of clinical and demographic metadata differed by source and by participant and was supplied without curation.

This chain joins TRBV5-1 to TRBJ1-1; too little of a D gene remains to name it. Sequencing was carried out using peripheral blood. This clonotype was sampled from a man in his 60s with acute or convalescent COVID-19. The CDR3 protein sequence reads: CASSLEAKPNTEAFF. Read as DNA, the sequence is TGCGCCAGCAGCTTGGAAGCTAAACCCAACACTGAAGCTTTCTTT.